These T cell receptor beta chains were read from a single sample in a study of blood T cell repertoires in COVID-19. The protocol was immunoSEQ multiplex PCR, while the TCRdb copy is restricted to in-frame clones and leaves out a portion. This sample carries approximately 110,000 clones, approximately 90% of them seen once, and the ten largest clones take just over 2%. The specimen was peripheral blood. The receptors shown here come from a man aged 50 to 59 with COVID-19, enrolled during active disease. Each CDR3 is given with its conserved first and last residue. The order of the fields is J gene, V gene, D gene, clone size, CDR3 DNA, CDR3 protein. D genes are given only for firm matches. Expanded clones get a size class; other rows say once, few or many, or leave the size out.

TRBJ2-7 TRBV27 TRBD1 - TGTGCCAGCAGTTTATCGTGGGACAGAGCCTACGAGCAGTACTTC CASSLSWDRAYEQYF
TRBJ2-3 TRBV24-1 TRBD2 - TGTGCCACCAGTGATTACCAGCGGGAGATGGCAGATACGCAGTATTTT CATSDYQREMADTQYF
TRBJ1-1 TRBV6-2/TRBV6-3 TRBD1 - TGTGCCAGCAGTTACGGGGCGACAGGGGAAGTGGATGAAGCTTTCTTT CASSYGATGEVDEAFF
TRBJ2-7 TRBV21-1 - - TGTGCCAGCGGGTACCGGGACACCTCCTACGAGCAGTACTTC CASGYRDTSYEQYF
TRBJ1-2 TRBV5-1 TRBD1 - TGCGCCAGCGGGCAGGGGGCGCGAGGCTACACCTTC CASGQGARGYTF
TRBJ1-1 TRBV9 TRBD1 - TGTGCCAGCAGCGTAGCTCCCGGGACAGGGGCCAGGAACACTGAAGCTTTCTTT CASSVAPGTGARNTEAFF
TRBJ2-5 TRBV5-4 TRBD1 - TGTGCCAGCACCCACAGGGGTGGGGAGACCCAGTACTTC CASTHRGGETQYF
TRBJ2-7 TRBV9 TRBD2 - TGTGCCAGCAGCGTAGGAGGGGAGGGCTACGAGCAGTACTTC CASSVGGEGYEQYF
TRBJ1-5 TRBV15 TRBD1 - TGTGCCACCAGCAGAGATCGGGACAGAAATCAGCCCCAGCATTTT CATSRDRDRNQPQHF
TRBJ2-2 TRBV6-5 - - TGTGCCAGCAGGACAGAACTCACCGGGGAGCTGTTTTTT CASRTELTGELFF
TRBJ2-3 TRBV19 TRBD2 - TGTGCCAGTAGAACTAGCGGTAGCACAGATACGCAGTATTTT CASRTSGSTDTQYF
TRBJ1-1 TRBV28 TRBD1 once TGTGCCAGCAGTTGGGACAGGGCGAAAGCTTTCTTT CASSWDRAKAFF
TRBJ2-7 TRBV5-5 TRBD1 - TGTGCCAGCAGCGGGACAGGGGTGGGGTCCTACGAGCAGTACTTC CASSGTGVGSYEQYF